Listed here are 28 T cell receptor beta chains from one sample, sequenced in a study of beta chain features in type 1 diabetes. Overall study results and limits: Shorter TCRB CDR3s, moderately but significantly so, marked every one of the four CD4+ subsets in Type 1 diabetes patients.

These receptors' targets are unknown. Expressed TCRB transcripts were sequenced, since all the RNA that had been isolated was reverse transcribed. The table came from immunoSEQ multiplex PCR; TCRdb's copy has only in-frame clones and leaves some out. The table records hundreds of thousands of clones, about an eighth of them present only once. Sequencing was done on a sample of naive CD4+ T cells from blood. Every receptor here comes from a man aged 18 to 30 with type 1 diabetes.

This clone was found a few times. The V and J genes are TRBV2 and TRBJ1-2; D perhaps matches TRBD1 (5 bases). Per germline, CDR1 SNHLY and CDR2 FYNNEI. Trimming left V 7 bases short and J 2 bases short, with 17 bases between. The CDR3 length is 15 residues. The CDR3 nucleotides are TGTGCCAGCATTCCGACAGTTGTAGCAAACTATGGCTACACCTTC. Translated, it gives CASIPTVVANYGYTF.

The sample holds a few counts of this clone. This chain joins TRBV7-2 and TRBJ2-7, with no clear D. The CDR3 covers 13 residues. V lost 2 bases, J lost 12 bases, and 17 bases lay in between. Germline V gene lookup returns CDR1 SGHTA and CDR2 FQGNSA. In nucleotides, the CDR3 is TGTGCCAGCAGCTTATCGGCAGATCGAGTTTGGTACTTC. It yields the protein CASSLSADRVWYF.

This chain connects TRBV5-1 to TRBJ1-1, with D possibly matching TRBD1 (6 bases). The ends were cut back, 0 bases at V and 2 bases at J, with 14 bases in the middle. This CDR3 has 16 amino acids. Germline CDR1 reads SGHRS; CDR2 reads YFSETQ. The CDR3 nucleotides are TGCGCCAGCAGCTTGGCGGGACACCAGCCCAACACTGAAGCTTTCTTT. The encoded protein is CASSLAGHQPNTEAFF. The entire variable domain, with the rest obtained from reference TRBV5-1 and TRBJ1-1, is as follows: KAGVTQTPRYLIKTRGQQVTLSCSPISGHRSVSWYQQTPGQGLQFLFEYFSETQRNKGNFPGRFSGRQFSNSRSEMNVSTLELGDSALYLCASSLAGHQPNTEAFFGQGTRLTVV.

A few counts support this clone. The rearrangement uses TRBV10-3 and TRBJ1-2, with 7 bases that match TRBD1. This CDR3 region has 13 residues. The V gene end was trimmed by 6 bases and the J gene end by 2 bases; junction bases not matched to a gene: 3. Germline V lookup: CDR1 ENHRY, CDR2 SYGVKD. CDR3 region: CAIRQGQNYGYTF. DNA of the CDR3: TGTGCCATCAGACAGGGACAGAACTATGGCTACACCTTC.

A few counts support this clone. The gene calls are TRBV4-3 and TRBJ2-1, with TRBD2 matching 10 bases. Germline V gene sequence: CDR1 LGHNA, CDR2 YSLEER. Unmatched junction bases numbered 9, after V lost 2 bases and J lost 2 bases. This CDR3 spans 18 amino acids. DNA of the CDR3: TGCGCCAGCAGCCAATTGATTAGCGGGGGGACCGCCTACAATGAGCAGTTCTTC. This encodes CASSQLISGGTAYNEQFF.

The table lists this clone with a few counts. The same CDR3 is also encoded by other DNA sequences in this sample. CDR3 nucleotides: TGCGCCAGCAGCTTGGGGCTAGCGGGAGGAGAGACCCAGTACTTC. Protein: CASSLGLAGGETQYF. The chain carries TRBV5-1 and TRBJ2-5; 11 bases line up with TRBD2. With V trimmed by 0 bases and J by 4 bases, 2 bases remained unmatched. The CDR3 contains 15 residues. Germline assignment: CDR1 SGHRS and CDR2 YFSETQ.

A few counts support this clone. The genes are TRBV15 and TRBJ2-1; D gene ambiguous. Deletions cut 3 bases from V and 7 bases from J, with 13 bases between. CDR1 LNHNV and CDR2 YYDKDF come from the germline V gene (reference sequence). There are 14 residues in the CDR3. The CDR3 is CATSSPQARNEQFF. Written as DNA, the CDR3 is TGTGCCACCAGCAGTCCTCAGGCTAGAAATGAGCAGTTCTTC.

The chain employs TRBV6-5 and TRBJ1-2; D may be TRBD1 (6 bases). Per the germline V gene, CDR1 is MNHEY and CDR2 is SVGAGI. Trimming took 8 bases from V and 2 from J, leaving 6 bases between them. CDR3 length equals 11 residues. CDR3 nucleotides: TGTGCCAGCCAGGGGAACTATGGCTACACCTTC. Protein: CASQGNYGYTF.

This clone was counted between two and nine times. For the CDR3, the DNA is TGCGCCAGCGGCCCGGGACAGGGGAGCGATGGCTACACCTTC. It encodes CASGPGQGSDGYTF. The chain has TRBV5-1 and TRBJ1-2, with 10 bases that match TRBD1. The CDR3 runs to 14 residues. V was pared by 7 bases and J by 6 bases, with 9 bases of the junction left unmatched. CDR1 is SGHRS and CDR2 is YFSETQ in the germline V gene.

The gene calls are TRBV11-1 and TRBJ1-2; 7 bases line up with TRBD1. CDR1 is SGHAT, CDR2 FQDESV, per germline (reference sequence). CDR3 length equals 15 residues. Unmatched junction bases numbered 13, after V lost 8 bases and J lost 4 bases. The DNA for the CDR3 is TGTGCCAGCGGATCCTCGACAGGGTCGGCCTATGGCTACACCTTC. As protein: CASGSSTGSAYGYTF.

As concerns this clone: Other DNA sequences from this sample encode an identical CDR3 as well. For the CDR3, the DNA is TGTGCCTGGTCGGGGGTAGGAGAGACCCAGTACTTC. Amino acid sequence: CAWSGVGETQYF. The genes are TRBV30 and TRBJ2-5, with D possibly TRBD2 on 6 matching bases. The CDR3 totals 12 residues. Trimming took 5 bases from V and 4 from J, leaving 11 bases between them. Germline values: CDR1 GTSNPN, CDR2 SVGIG (reference sequence).

This clone was observed a handful of times. This chain connects TRBV2 to TRBJ2-4; no clear D gene. The germline V gene encodes CDR1 SNHLY and CDR2 FYNNEI. The V end was cut by 4 bases, the J end by 0 bases, with 10 bases between. This CDR3 comprises 15 residues. CDR3 nucleotide sequence: TGTGCCAGCAGTGCGGGTCTTCTAGCCAAAAACATTCAGTACTTC. Protein sequence: CASSAGLLAKNIQYF.

The gene calls are TRBV4-3 and TRBJ2-7, with a possible D match to TRBD1 (5 bases). This CDR3 is built from 13 residues. V lost 1 base and J lost 6, with 10 bases in between. CDR1 and CDR2 from the germline V gene are LGHNA and YSLEER. The CDR3 loop reads CASSQGRGSEQYF. In DNA form, the CDR3 reads TGCGCCAGCAGCCAAGGAAGGGGCAGCGAGCAGTACTTC.

The chain employs TRBV7-2 and TRBJ1-2; no clear D. Germline V CDR1 and CDR2: SGHTA, FQGNSA. CDR3 length: 15 residues. V was cut by 1 base and J by 8 bases, with 17 bases left in between. CDR3 loop: CASSLVEAPSAGYTF. CDR3 DNA sequence: TGTGCCAGCAGCTTAGTAGAGGCCCCTTCTGCGGGCTACACCTTC.

The CDR3 spells CASSPAGSIGQFF. In DNA form, the CDR3 reads TGTGCCAGCAGCCCAGCGGGGAGTATAGGGCAGTTCTTC. This chain uses TRBV7-2 with TRBJ2-1; 7 nucleotides agree with TRBD2. CDR3 length equals 13 residues. The V gene end was trimmed by 5 bases and the J gene end by 12 bases; junction bases not matched to a gene: 10. The V gene's germline CDR1 is SGHTA and CDR2 FQGNSA.

This chain links TRBV4-2 with TRBJ2-5, with TRBD1 matching 7 bases. From germline, CDR1 is LGHNA and CDR2 YNFKEQ. The J segment lost 2 bases and the V segment lost 0 bases, leaving 6 bases of the junction unmatched. The CDR3 has 16 amino acids. CDR3 amino acids: CASSQETGAKQETQYF. Written as DNA, the CDR3 is TGTGCCAGCAGCCAAGAAACAGGGGCGAAACAAGAGACCCAGTACTTC.

V and J are TRBV5-1 and TRBJ2-2, with unresolved D. V was pared by 4 bases and J by 0 bases, with 7 bases between. This CDR3 has 14 residues. CDR1 and CDR2 from the germline V gene are SGHRS and YFSETQ. CDR3 DNA: TGCGCCAGCAGCACCGGCGCGAACACCGGGGAGCTGTTTTTT. It encodes CASSTGANTGELFF.

V is TRBV15 and J is TRBJ2-7; TRBD1 agrees at 7 bases. CDR1 is LNHNV and CDR2 is YYDKDF in the germline V gene (reference sequence). CDR3 length: 17 amino acids. The trim removed 0 bases at V and 2 bases at J, leaving 10 bases unmatched. The CDR3: CATSRDDGTGVPYEQYF. In DNA, the CDR3 is TGTGCCACCAGCAGAGATGACGGAACAGGGGTACCCTACGAGCAGTACTTC.

This clone was detected a few times. The chain uses TRBV6-5 and TRBJ1-4, with 10 bases aligning to TRBD1. Germline CDR1 and CDR2: MNHEY and SVGAGI. V shed 6 bases, J shed 6 bases, and the junction held 7 bases outside the gene matches. This CDR3 has 15 residues. This CDR3 reads CASRPRQGADEKLFF. The CDR3 DNA is TGTGCCAGCAGGCCTCGACAGGGGGCGGATGAAAAACTGTTTTTT.

The chain uses TRBV28 and TRBJ2-3; D is undetermined. Germline CDR1 MDHEN, CDR2 SYDVKM. The CDR3 runs to 14 residues. V was pared by 7 bases and J by 6 bases, with 17 bases between. CDR3 loop: CASTFEPYGDTQYF. CDR3 sequence (DNA): TGTGCCAGCACCTTCGAACCATATGGGGATACGCAGTATTTT. Full variable domain (rest looked up from reference TRBV28 and TRBJ2-3): DVKVTQSSRYLVKRTGEKVFLECVQDMDHENMFWYRQDPGLGLRLIYFSYDVKMKEKGDIPEGYSVSREKKERFSLILESASTNQTSMYLCASTFEPYGDTQYFGPGTRLTVL.

This rearrangement joins TRBV5-4 to TRBJ1-2; 12 bases match TRBD1. Germline V CDR1 and CDR2: SGHNT, YYREEE (reference sequence). CDR3 length: 16 residues. Losses at the gene ends were 3 bases for V and 4 bases for J; bases not matched to a gene: 7. CDR3 nucleotide sequence: TGTGCCAGCAGCTCCCGGGACAGGGGGCTTGGCTATGGCTACACCTTC. Residues: CASSSRDRGLGYGYTF.

The chain links TRBV5-6 to TRBJ2-3, with D possibly TRBD2 on 6 matching bases. V lost 3 bases and J 0 bases, leaving 8 bases between the germline ends. The CDR3 runs to 14 residues. Germline CDR1 and CDR2: SGHDT and YYEEEE. DNA of the CDR3: TGTGCCAGCAGCTCCAGCGGGAGCACAGATACGCAGTATTTT. Translation gives CASSSSGSTDTQYF.

V gene TRBV7-9 combines with J gene TRBJ2-7, with D perhaps given as TRBD1 or TRBD2 (5 bases each). The V gene lost 4 bases and the J gene lost 7 bases, with 23 bases spanning the gap. CDR1 and CDR2 (germline): SEHNR, FQNEAQ (reference sequence). There are 16 residues in the CDR3. CDR3 sequence: CASSSGTGTYRGEQYF. The CDR3 DNA reads TGTGCCAGCAGCTCCGGCACCGGGACCTACCGTGGGGAGCAGTACTTC.

This chain connects TRBV7-2 to TRBJ2-7; D is possibly TRBD2 (6 bases). V gave up 2 bases and J gave up 2 bases, with 10 bases separating them. The CDR3 is 14 residues long. CDR1 SGHTA and CDR2 FQGNSA come from the germline V gene. The CDR3 sequence: CASSLNGGPYEQYF. CDR3 coding DNA: TGTGCCAGCAGCTTAAACGGGGGTCCCTACGAGCAGTACTTC. Together with reference TRBV7-2 and TRBJ2-7, the CDR3 gives the full variable domain: GAGVSQSPSNKVTEKGKDVELRCDPISGHTALYWYRQSLGQGLEFLIYFQGNSAPDKSGLPSDRFSAERTGGSVSTLTIQRTQQEDSAVYLCASSLNGGPYEQYFGPGTRLTVT.

The table lists this clone with a count of one. V usage is TRBV18 and J usage is TRBJ2-2, with no clear D. Germline V gene lookup returns CDR1 KGHSH and CDR2 LQKENI. The CDR3 is made up of 16 amino acids. V gave up 1 base and J gave up 0 bases, with 9 bases separating them. CDR3 DNA sequence: TGTGCCAGCTCACCACAAAACAGAGCGAACACCGGGGAGCTGTTTTTT. It yields the protein CASSPQNRANTGELFF.

The gene calls are TRBV11-1 and TRBJ2-7; D perhaps matches TRBD2 (6 bases). CDR3 length: 13 amino acids. Germline values: CDR1 SGHAT, CDR2 FQDESV (reference sequence). The ends were cut back, 4 bases at V and 0 bases at J, with 7 bases in the middle. This CDR3 is CASSSGDSYEQYF. In DNA form, the CDR3 reads TGTGCCAGCAGCTCGGGGGACTCCTACGAGCAGTACTTC.

This clone was counted only a few times. V gene TRBV6-1 combines with J gene TRBJ1-2; D ambiguous. Per the germline V gene, CDR1 is MNHNS and CDR2 is SASEGT. V dropped 4 bases and J dropped 4 bases, with 13 bases sitting between them. The CDR3 loop spans 14 amino acids. In DNA, the CDR3 is TGTGCCAGCAGTGTACAAGGAGCGGGCTATGGCTACACCTTC. This gives the protein CASSVQGAGYGYTF.

This clone was counted only a few times. The chain carries TRBV19 and TRBJ2-4; perhaps D is TRBD1 or TRBD2 (5 bases each). The V end lost 3 bases, the J end lost 0 bases, and 15 bases lay between the germline ends. Per the germline V gene, CDR1 is LNHDA and CDR2 is SQIVND (reference sequence). The CDR3 has 17 residues. The CDR3 DNA is TGTGCCAGTAGTATTCGGGACGCCCGAGGAGCCAAAAACATTCAGTACTTC. Translating gives CASSIRDARGAKNIQYF.